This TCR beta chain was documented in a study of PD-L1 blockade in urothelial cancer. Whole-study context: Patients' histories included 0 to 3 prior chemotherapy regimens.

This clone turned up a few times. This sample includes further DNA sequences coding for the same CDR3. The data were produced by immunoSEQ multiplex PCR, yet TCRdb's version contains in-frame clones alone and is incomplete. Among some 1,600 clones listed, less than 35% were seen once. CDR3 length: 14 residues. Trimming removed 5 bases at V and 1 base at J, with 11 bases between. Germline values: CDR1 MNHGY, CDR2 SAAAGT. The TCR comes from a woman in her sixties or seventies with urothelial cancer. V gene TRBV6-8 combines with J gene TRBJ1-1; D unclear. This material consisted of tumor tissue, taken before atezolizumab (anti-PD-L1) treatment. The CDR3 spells CASSASPGNTEAFF. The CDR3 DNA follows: TGTGCCAGCAGTGCGTCACCCGGGAACACTGAAGCTTTCTTT.